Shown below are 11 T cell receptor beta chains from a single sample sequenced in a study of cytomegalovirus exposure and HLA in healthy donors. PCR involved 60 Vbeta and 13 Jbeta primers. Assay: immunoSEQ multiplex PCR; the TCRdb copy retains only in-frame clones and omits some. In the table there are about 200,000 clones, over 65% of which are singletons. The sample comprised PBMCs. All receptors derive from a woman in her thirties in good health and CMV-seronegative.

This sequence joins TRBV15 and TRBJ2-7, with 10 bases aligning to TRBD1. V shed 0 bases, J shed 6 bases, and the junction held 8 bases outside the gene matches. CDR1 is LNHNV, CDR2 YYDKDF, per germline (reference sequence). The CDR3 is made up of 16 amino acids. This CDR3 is CATSRDLGDRGGEQYF. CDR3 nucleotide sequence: TGTGCCACCAGCAGAGATCTGGGGGACAGGGGAGGCGAGCAGTACTTC.

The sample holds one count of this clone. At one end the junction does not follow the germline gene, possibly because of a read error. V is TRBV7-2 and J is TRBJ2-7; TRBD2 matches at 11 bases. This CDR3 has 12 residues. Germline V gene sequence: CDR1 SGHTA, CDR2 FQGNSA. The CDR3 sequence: CASSFYPGLAAF. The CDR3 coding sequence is TGTGCCAGCAGCTTTTACCCGGGACTAGCGGCCTTC.

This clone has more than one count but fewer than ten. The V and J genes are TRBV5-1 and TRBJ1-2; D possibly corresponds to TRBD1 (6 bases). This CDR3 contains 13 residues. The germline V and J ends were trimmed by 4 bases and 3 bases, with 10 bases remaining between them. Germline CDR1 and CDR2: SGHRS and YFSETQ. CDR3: CASSIGQHYGYTF. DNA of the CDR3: TGCGCCAGCAGCATAGGACAGCACTATGGCTACACCTTC.

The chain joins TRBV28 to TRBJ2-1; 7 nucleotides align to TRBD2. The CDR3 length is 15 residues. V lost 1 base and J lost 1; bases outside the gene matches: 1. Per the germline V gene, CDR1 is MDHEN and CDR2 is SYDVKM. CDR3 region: CASSLSAGSYNEQFF. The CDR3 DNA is TGTGCCAGCAGTTTATCAGCGGGATCCTACAATGAGCAGTTCTTC.

The CDR3 DNA reads as TGTGCCAGCAACCCTCGACAGGGGGCCTTCAATGAGCAGTTCTTC. This codes for CASNPRQGAFNEQFF. This chain connects TRBV7-9 to TRBJ2-1, with 10 bases identical to TRBD1. Looked up from germline, CDR1 is SEHNR and CDR2 is FQNEAQ (reference sequence). The CDR3 length is 15 residues. J was trimmed by 6 bases and V by 7 bases; bases with no gene match: 9. Full variable domain (outside the CDR3, taken from reference TRBV7-9 and TRBJ2-1): DTGVSQNPRHKITKRGQNVTFRCDPISEHNRLYWYRQTLGQGPEFLTYFQNEAQLEKSRLLSDRFSAERPKGSFSTLEIQRTEQGDSAMYLCASNPRQGAFNEQFFGPGTRLTVL.

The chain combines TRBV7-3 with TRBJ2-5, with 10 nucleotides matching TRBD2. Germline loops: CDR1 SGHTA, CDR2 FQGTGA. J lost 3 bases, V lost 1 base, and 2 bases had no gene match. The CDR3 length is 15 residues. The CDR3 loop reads CASSLKRGGEETQYF. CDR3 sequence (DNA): TGTGCCAGCAGCTTAAAGCGGGGGGGCGAAGAGACCCAGTACTTC.

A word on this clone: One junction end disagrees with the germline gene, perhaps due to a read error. CDR3 sequence: CASSGYDEKLFF. The CDR3 DNA follows: TGTGCCAGCAGCGGATATGATGAAAAACTATTTTTT. The gene calls are TRBV7-2 and TRBJ1-4; D not certain. Germline values: CDR1 SGHTA, CDR2 FQGNSA. The CDR3 sequence is 12 residues long.

This chain's CDR3 is CASSLRGPSDTQYF. The DNA of the CDR3 is TGTGCCAGCAGCTTACGTGGGCCCAGTGATACGCAGTATTTT. The V call is TRBV7-7, the J call TRBJ2-3; no clear D. V lost 2 bases, J lost 6 bases, and 12 bases lay in between. The CDR3 sequence is 14 residues long. Germline-derived CDR1 and CDR2 are SSHAT and FNYEAQ (reference sequence).

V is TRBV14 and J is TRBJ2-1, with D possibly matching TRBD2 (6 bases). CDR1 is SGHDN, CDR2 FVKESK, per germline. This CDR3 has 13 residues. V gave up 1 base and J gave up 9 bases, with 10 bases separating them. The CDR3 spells CASSQVLGGEQFF. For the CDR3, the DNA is TGTGCCAGCAGCCAAGTTCTCGGGGGTGAGCAGTTCTTC.

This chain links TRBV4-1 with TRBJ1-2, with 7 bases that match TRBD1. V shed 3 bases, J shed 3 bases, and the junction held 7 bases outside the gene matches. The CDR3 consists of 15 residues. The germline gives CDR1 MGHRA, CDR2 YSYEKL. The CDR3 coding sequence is TGCGCCAGCAGCCAGGGTGACAGGGTGGACTATGGCTACACCTTC. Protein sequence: CASSQGDRVDYGYTF.

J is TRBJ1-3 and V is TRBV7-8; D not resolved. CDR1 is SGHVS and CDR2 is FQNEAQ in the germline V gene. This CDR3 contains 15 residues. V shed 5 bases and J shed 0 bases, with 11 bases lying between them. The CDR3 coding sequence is TGTGCCAGCAGCCTGGCTTCACCCTCTGGAAACACCATATATTTT. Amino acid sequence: CASSLASPSGNTIYF. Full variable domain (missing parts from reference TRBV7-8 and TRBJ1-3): GAGVSQSPRYKVAKRGQDVALRCDPISGHVSLFWYQQALGQGPEFLTYFQNEAQLDKSGLPSDRFFAERPEGSVSTLKIQRTQQEDSAVYLCASSLASPSGNTIYFGEGSWLTVV.